This T cell receptor (beta chain) appears in the sequencing data of a study of T-cell memory formation after mild COVID-19. Study-level information: TCR clusters were mostly donor specific.

General study points: Cross-reactive memory appears to have joined, as suggested by some responding clones showing up in pre-infection memory.

5'RACE with constant-segment primers built TCRalpha and TCRbeta cDNA libraries with UMIs. One entry per CDR3 protein results from TCRdb running MiXCR on the 5' RACE reads. The sample yields 540,000 or so distinct CDR3 sequences, about 20% seen once. As regards this clonotype: The antigen remains undetermined.

Germline CDR1 is MGHRA and CDR2 is YSYEKL. V lost 3 bases to trimming and J lost 5 bases; unmatched junction nucleotides: 12. The CDR3 covers 16 residues. The TCR originated in an adult woman who had mild COVID-19 (a few samples of this study predate the infection). Cell type and time point are not known. V and J are TRBV4-1 and TRBJ2-5; 7 bases are a match to TRBD2. Sequenced material: PBMCs or a T cell subset sorted from them (not recorded which). This CDR3 reads CASSHLQRGRGETQYF. CDR3 DNA sequence: TGCGCCAGCAGCCATCTTCAGCGGGGACGCGGGGAGACCCAGTACTTC.